Below are 15 T cell receptor beta chains sequenced from a single sample in a study of OX40 agonist ivuxolimab in advanced cancers. Produced via immunoSEQ multiplex PCR; TCRdb's table is partial and in-frame only. This sample has approximately 81,000 clones, with 70% to 90% found just once. Source: CD4+ or CD8+ T cells sorted from blood, taken in a trial of the OX40 agonist ivuxolimab. The origin of the receptors is an adult with an advanced solid tumor such as melanoma, head and neck, liver or kidney cancer.

This clone showed up just a few times. Other nucleotide sequences from this sample produce the same CDR3. The V and J genes are TRBV18 and TRBJ2-7, with 8 positions matching TRBD1. V gave up 3 bases and J gave up 3 bases; unmatched junction bases: 7. This CDR3 spans 15 amino acids. The germline V gene encodes CDR1 KGHSH and CDR2 LQKENI. The CDR3, as DNA: TGTGCCAGCTCACCCTCCGGACAGGGATTCTACGAGCAGTACTTC. It encodes CASSPSGQGFYEQYF.

The V gene is TRBV29-1, the J gene TRBJ1-1; no clear D. Per germline, CDR1 SQVTM and CDR2 ANQGSEA. V gave up 2 bases and J gave up 11 bases, with 18 bases separating them. The CDR3 covers 13 residues. CDR3 bases: TGCAGCGTTGAATTCTCCGAGGGTCGGGGTGCTTTCTTT. Its translation is CSVEFSEGRGAFF.

V usage is TRBV18 and J usage is TRBJ1-2; D might be TRBD1 (5 bases). CDR3 size: 16 residues. In germline, CDR1 is KGHSH, CDR2 LQKENI. The V and J ends lost 2 bases and 2 bases respectively, with 15 bases between them. The CDR3 DNA is TGTGCCAGCTCACCATCGGGGATTAAGGGGAACTATGGCTACACCTTC. Its translation: CASSPSGIKGNYGYTF. The entire variable domain, with the rest obtained from reference TRBV18 and TRBJ1-2, is as follows: NAGVMQNPRHLVRRRGQEARLRCSPMKGHSHVYWYRQLPEEGLKFMVYLQKENIIDESGMPKERFSAEFPKEGPSILRIQQVVRGDSAAYFCASSPSGIKGNYGYTFGSGTRLTVV.

Turning to this clone: Without the conserved terminal phenylalanine or tryptophan, this CDR3 likely stems from a read error. The rearrangement uses TRBV11-3 and TRBJ1-6, with 10 positions matching TRBD1. V shed 5 bases, J shed 7 bases, and the junction held 8 bases outside the gene matches. Germline CDR1 SGHNT, CDR2 YENEEA. This CDR3 spans 16 amino acids. CDR3 amino acids: CASSIRQGAKNSPLHL. In nucleotides, the CDR3 is TGTGCCAGCAGCATCAGACAGGGGGCGAAGAATTCACCCCTCCACCTT.

In this sample, this clone turned up once. The chain links TRBV18 to TRBJ2-7; TRBD2 matches at 7 bases. The CDR3 length is 13 residues. Germline lookup yields CDR1 KGHSH and CDR2 LQKENI. Trimming took 5 bases from V and 4 from J; bases not matched to a gene: 5. CDR3 sequence (DNA): TGTGCCAGCTCATCGGGGGGTAGGTACGAGCAGTACTTC. Encoded protein: CASSSGGRYEQYF.

The chain employs TRBV7-2 and TRBJ2-1, with D possibly TRBD1 on 5 matching bases. The CDR3 has 12 residues. Looked up from germline, CDR1 is SGHTA and CDR2 is FQGNSA. Between the trimmed V and J ends, which lost 5 bases and 6 bases, there was a span of 8 bases. CDR3 loop: CASSVDSNEQFF. CDR3 DNA: TGTGCCAGCAGCGTCGACAGCAATGAGCAGTTCTTC.

The chain couples TRBV4-2 to TRBJ1-1; 7 nucleotides line up with TRBD1. Germline CDR1 LGHNA, CDR2 YNFKEQ. Trimming took 4 bases from V and 7 from J; bases not matched to a gene: 6. The CDR3 runs 13 residues. CDR3 loop: CASSPRTGIEAFF. In DNA form, the CDR3 reads TGTGCCAGCAGCCCTCGGACAGGAATTGAAGCTTTCTTT.

The genes are TRBV19 and TRBJ1-2; 7 bases line up with TRBD1. Germline trimming cut 2 bases from V and 13 bases from J; bases unmatched to any gene: 7. Germline V CDR1 and CDR2: LNHDA, SQIVND (reference sequence). CDR3 length equals 12 residues. The CDR3 spells CASSIWRGHSTF. CDR3 DNA: TGTGCCAGTAGTATATGGAGGGGGCATAGCACCTTC.

V is TRBV9 and J is TRBJ2-1; the D is unclear. The CDR3 runs to 13 residues. The germline CDR1 and CDR2 sequences are SGDLS and YYNGEE. The V and J ends lost 3 bases and 3 bases respectively, with 7 bases between them. DNA of the CDR3: TGTGCCAGCAGCGCGAGTGACTACAATGAGCAGTTCTTC. Protein sequence: CASSASDYNEQFF.

This clone was seen just once. The J gene is TRBJ1-6, the V gene TRBV19; 8 bases map to TRBD1. CDR1 and CDR2 (germline): LNHDA, SQIVND (reference sequence). The CDR3 contains 15 residues. The junction had 8 bases not matched to a gene; V was cut back by 6 bases and J by 7 bases. CDR3 protein: CASSIQGAENSPLHF. As DNA, the CDR3 is TGTGCCAGTAGCATCCAGGGGGCGGAGAATTCACCCCTCCACTTT.

This clone has only one observation. The chain couples TRBV2 to TRBJ2-1, with a weak D call TRBD2 (7 bases). Trimming removed 6 bases at V and 6 bases at J, with 18 bases between. The germline gives CDR1 SNHLY, CDR2 FYNNEI. The CDR3 contains 15 residues. The CDR3 region has the DNA TGTGCCAGCAGGAACTGGGGGGGCCACGTCAATGAGCAGTTCTTC. Its translation: CASRNWGGHVNEQFF.

The J gene is TRBJ2-3, the V gene TRBV9; D remains ambiguous. This CDR3 contains 13 residues. CDR1 is SGDLS, CDR2 YYNGEE, per germline. V lost 6 bases to trimming and J lost 6 bases, with 14 bases between them. CDR3 loop: CASTAGNYDTQYF. The CDR3 nucleotides read TGTGCCAGCACCGCTGGGAACTACGATACGCAGTATTTT.

CDR3 nucleotide sequence: TGCGCCAGCAGTGAGGGGTATGGCTACACCTTC. Translation: CASSEGYGYTF. The gene calls are TRBV10-2 and TRBJ1-2; the D is unclear. The CDR3 is made up of 11 amino acids. The germline V gene encodes CDR1 WSHSY and CDR2 SAAADI. Trimming left V 2 bases short and J 5 bases short, with 3 bases between.

In DNA form, the CDR3 reads TGTGCCAGCAGCGTCGGGGGAGGAGCTAACTATGGCTACACCTTC. This codes for CASSVGGGANYGYTF. The gene calls are TRBV9 and TRBJ1-2, with D possibly TRBD1 on 5 matching bases. Trimming removed 2 bases at V and 0 bases at J, with 11 bases between. The CDR3 covers 15 residues. Germline loops: CDR1 SGDLS, CDR2 YYNGEE.

J is TRBJ2-1 and V is TRBV15; D might be TRBD1 or TRBD2, each matching 5 bases. Trimming cost V 9 bases and J 2 bases, with 11 bases left between them. Germline CDR1 is LNHNV and CDR2 is YYDKDF (reference sequence). The CDR3 extends over 13 amino acids. The CDR3 region is CATDRDPYNEQFF. Here the CDR3 DNA reads TGTGCCACTGACCGGGACCCCTACAATGAGCAGTTCTTC.